This entry describes one T cell receptor (beta chain). Its antigen remains unidentified. Germline V gives CDR1 MNHEY, CDR2 SMNVEV (reference sequence). The V segment lost 0 bases and the J segment 6 bases; nucleotides outside the gene matches: 3. The length of the CDR3 is 15 residues. This entry comes from a study of T-cell reconstitution after alpha-beta-depleted transplantation in children. Points from the study as a whole: Reportedly, roughly two months post-transplant, alpha-beta T cells arose from several hundred expanded graft clones. TCRbeta diversity was high at day 60 in some patients (a result of surviving recipient T cells and thymic progenitors). Fresh T-cell production supplied most of the T-cell counts and diversity seen one year after transplant.

Unique molecular identifiers were incorporated during preparation of the TCRbeta library. TCRdb re-called the PCR reads with MiXCR, one entry per CDR3 protein. The sample consists of roughly 500,000 distinct CDR3 sequences, over 9.5% of them appearing once. This TCR came from a child aged 2 to 10 with inherited bone marrow failure, due to receive a stem cell transplant. The sequenced sample was PBMCs, obtained before TCRalphabeta/CD19-depleted stem cell transplant. The rearrangement joins TRBV27 to TRBJ2-7, with TRBD2 matching 12 bases. The DNA of the CDR3 is TGTGCCAGCAGTTTATCAATACTAGCGGGAGGCGAGCAGTACTTC. Residues: CASSLSILAGGEQYF.